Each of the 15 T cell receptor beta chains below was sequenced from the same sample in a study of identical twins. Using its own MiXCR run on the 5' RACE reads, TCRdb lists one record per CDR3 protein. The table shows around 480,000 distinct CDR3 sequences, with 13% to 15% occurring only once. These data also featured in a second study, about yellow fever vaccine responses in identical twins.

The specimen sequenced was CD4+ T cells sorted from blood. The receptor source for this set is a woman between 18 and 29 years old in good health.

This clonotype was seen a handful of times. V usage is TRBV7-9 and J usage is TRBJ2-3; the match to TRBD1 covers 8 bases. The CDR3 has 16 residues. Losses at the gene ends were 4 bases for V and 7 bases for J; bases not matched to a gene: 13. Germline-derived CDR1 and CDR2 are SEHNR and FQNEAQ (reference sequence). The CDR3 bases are TGTGCCAGCAGCTGGGGACTCCAGGGGGCACAGAATACGCAGTATTTT. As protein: CASSWGLQGAQNTQYF.

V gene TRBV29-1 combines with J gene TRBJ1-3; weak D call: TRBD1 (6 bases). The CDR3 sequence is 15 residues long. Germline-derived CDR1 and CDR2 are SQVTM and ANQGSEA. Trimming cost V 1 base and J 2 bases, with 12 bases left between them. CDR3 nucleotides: TGCAGCGTTGAAGGGGAGACAGGAGCTGGAAACACCATATATTTT. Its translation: CSVEGETGAGNTIYF.

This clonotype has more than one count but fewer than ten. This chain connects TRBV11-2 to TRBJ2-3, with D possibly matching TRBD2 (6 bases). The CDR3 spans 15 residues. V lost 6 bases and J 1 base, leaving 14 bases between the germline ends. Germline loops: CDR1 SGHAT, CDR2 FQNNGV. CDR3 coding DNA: TGTGCCAGCAGGGCGCGGGGACTTGGCACAGATACGCAGTATTTT. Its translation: CASRARGLGTDTQYF.

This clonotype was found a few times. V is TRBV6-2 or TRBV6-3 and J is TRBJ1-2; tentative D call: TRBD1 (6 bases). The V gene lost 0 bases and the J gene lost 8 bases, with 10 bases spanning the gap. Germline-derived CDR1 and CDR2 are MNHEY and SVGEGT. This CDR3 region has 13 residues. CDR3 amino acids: CASSYSTGSGYTF. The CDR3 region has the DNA TGTGCCAGCAGTTACTCGACAGGCTCGGGCTACACCTTC.

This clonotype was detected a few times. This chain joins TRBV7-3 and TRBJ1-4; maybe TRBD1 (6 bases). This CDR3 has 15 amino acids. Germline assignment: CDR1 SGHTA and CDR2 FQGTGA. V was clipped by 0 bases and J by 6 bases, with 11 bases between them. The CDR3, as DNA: TGTGCCAGCAGCTTAACTGAGGCAGGGGATGAAAAACTGTTTTTT. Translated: CASSLTEAGDEKLFF.

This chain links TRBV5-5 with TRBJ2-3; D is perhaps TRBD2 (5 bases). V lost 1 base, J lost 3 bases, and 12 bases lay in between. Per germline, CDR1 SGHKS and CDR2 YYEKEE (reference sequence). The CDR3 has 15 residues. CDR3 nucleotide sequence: TGTGCCAGCAGCTTGTACCGGGGAGAAACAGATACGCAGTATTTT. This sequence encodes CASSLYRGETDTQYF.

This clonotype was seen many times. CDR3 coding DNA: TGTGCCAGCAGCCTCGGACAGCAGTACAATGAGCAGTTCTTC. Residues: CASSLGQQYNEQFF. The gene calls are TRBV11-3 and TRBJ2-1, with D perhaps matching TRBD1 (6 bases). V shed 5 bases and J shed 4 bases, with 12 bases lying between them. The length of the CDR3 is 14 residues. Germline V gives CDR1 SGHNT, CDR2 YENEEA.

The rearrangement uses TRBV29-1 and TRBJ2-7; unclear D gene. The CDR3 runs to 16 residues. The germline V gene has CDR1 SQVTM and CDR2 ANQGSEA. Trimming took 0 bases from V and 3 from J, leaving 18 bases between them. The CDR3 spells CSVEDRTGESLYEQYF. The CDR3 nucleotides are TGCAGCGTTGAAGATCGGACCGGCGAGTCCCTCTACGAGCAGTACTTC.

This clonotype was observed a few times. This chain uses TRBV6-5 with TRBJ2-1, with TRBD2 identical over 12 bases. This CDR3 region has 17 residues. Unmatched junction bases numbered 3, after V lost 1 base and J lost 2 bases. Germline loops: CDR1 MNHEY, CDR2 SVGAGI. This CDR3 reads CASSYWRTSGAYNEQFF. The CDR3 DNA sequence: TGTGCCAGCAGTTACTGGAGGACTAGCGGGGCCTACAATGAGCAGTTCTTC.

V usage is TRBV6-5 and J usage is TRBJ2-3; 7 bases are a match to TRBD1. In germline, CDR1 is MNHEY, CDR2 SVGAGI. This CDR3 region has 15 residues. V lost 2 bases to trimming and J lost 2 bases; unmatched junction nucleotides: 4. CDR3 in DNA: TGTGCCAGCAGTTACGCGACAGGGACCACAGATACGCAGTATTTT. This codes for CASSYATGTTDTQYF.

The CDR3 reads CASSQLPDRGLPETQYF. The DNA of the CDR3 is TGTGCCAGCAGCCAACTTCCGGACAGGGGATTACCAGAGACCCAGTACTTC. The chain employs TRBV3-1 and TRBJ2-5, with 9 bases matching TRBD1. With V trimmed by 2 bases and J by 4 bases, 11 bases remained unmatched. CDR1 LGHDT and CDR2 YNNKEL come from the germline V gene (reference sequence). The CDR3 totals 17 residues.

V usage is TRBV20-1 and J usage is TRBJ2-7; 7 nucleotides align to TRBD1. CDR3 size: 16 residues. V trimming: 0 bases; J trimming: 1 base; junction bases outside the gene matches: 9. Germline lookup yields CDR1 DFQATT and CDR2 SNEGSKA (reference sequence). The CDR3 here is CSAREKGQPLSYEQYF. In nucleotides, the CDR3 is TGCAGTGCTAGAGAAAAGGGACAGCCACTATCCTACGAGCAGTACTTC.

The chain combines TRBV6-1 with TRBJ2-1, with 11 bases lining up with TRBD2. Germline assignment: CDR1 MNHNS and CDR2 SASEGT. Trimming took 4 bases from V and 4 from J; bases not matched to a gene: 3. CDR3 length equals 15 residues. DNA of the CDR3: TGTGCCAGCAGTGGGACTAGCGGGCTTTACAATGAGCAGTTCTTC. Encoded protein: CASSGTSGLYNEQFF.

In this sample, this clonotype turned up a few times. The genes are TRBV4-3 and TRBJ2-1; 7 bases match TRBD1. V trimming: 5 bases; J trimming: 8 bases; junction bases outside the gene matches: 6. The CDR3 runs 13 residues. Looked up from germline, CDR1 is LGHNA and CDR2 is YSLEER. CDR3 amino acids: CASSSRQGYEQFF. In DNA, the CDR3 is TGCGCCAGCAGCTCTAGACAGGGCTATGAGCAGTTCTTC.

CDR3: CASSRTSGRRDTGELFF. The DNA of the CDR3 is TGTGCCAGCAGTCGGACTAGCGGGAGACGGGACACCGGGGAGCTGTTTTTT. The rearrangement joins TRBV28 to TRBJ2-2, with 13 bases fitting TRBD2. Germline V gene lookup returns CDR1 MDHEN and CDR2 SYDVKM. This CDR3 has 17 residues. With V trimmed by 5 bases and J by 3 bases, 6 bases remained unmatched.